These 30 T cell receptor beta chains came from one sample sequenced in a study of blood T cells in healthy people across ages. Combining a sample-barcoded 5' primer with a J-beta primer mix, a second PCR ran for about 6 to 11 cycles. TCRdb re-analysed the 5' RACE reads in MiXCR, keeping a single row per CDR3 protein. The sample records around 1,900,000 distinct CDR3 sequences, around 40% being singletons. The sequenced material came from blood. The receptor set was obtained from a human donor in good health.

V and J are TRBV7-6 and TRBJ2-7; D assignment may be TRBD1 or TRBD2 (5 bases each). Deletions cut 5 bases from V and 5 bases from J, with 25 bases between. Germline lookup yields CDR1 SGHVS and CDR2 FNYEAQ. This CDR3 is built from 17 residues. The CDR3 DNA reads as TGTGCCAGCAGCCAAAGGTGGGGGAAAAGTAGTAGTGACGAGCAGTACTTC. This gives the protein CASSQRWGKSSSDEQYF.

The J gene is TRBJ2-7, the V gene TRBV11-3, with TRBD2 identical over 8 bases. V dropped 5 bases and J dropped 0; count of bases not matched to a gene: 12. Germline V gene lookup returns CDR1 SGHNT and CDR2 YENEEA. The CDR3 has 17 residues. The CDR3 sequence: CASSPVGGVAFSYEQYF. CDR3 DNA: TGTGCCAGCAGCCCCGTCGGGGGGGTTGCTTTCTCCTACGAGCAGTACTTC.

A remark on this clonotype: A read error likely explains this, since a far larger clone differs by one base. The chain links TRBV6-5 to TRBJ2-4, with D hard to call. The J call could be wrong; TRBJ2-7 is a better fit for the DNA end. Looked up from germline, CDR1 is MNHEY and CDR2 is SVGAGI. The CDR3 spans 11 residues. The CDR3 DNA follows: TGTGCCGGCAGCTCCAACTACGAGCAGTACTTC. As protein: CAGSSNYEQYF.

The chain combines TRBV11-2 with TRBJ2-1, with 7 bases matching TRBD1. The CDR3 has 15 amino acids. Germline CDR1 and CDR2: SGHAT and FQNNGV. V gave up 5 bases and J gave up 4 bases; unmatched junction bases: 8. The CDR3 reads CASSRDRAIYNEQFF. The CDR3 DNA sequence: TGTGCCAGCAGCCGAGACAGGGCTATTTACAATGAGCAGTTCTTC.

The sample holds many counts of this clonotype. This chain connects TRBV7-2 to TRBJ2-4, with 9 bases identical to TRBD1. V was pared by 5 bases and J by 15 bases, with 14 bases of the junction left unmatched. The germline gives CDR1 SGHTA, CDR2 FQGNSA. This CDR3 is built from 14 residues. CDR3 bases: TGTGCCAGCAGCATAAGACAGGGGGTACCATTGGGGTACTTC. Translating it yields CASSIRQGVPLGYF.

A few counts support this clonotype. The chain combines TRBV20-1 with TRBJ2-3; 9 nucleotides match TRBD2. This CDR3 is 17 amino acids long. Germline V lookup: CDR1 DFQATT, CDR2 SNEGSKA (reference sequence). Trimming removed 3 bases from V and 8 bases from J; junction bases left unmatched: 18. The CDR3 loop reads CSASGSLAGGHWGTQYF. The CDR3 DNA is TGCAGTGCTAGTGGGTCACTCGCGGGGGGGCATTGGGGTACGCAGTATTTT.

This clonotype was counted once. The DNA of the CDR3 is TGTGCCAGCAGCGGGGGGGGAGTTGACGAAAAACTGTTTTTT. Translated, it gives CASSGGGVDEKLFF. This chain links TRBV9 with TRBJ1-4; the D gene is possibly TRBD1 (5 bases). CDR3 length: 14 amino acids. Per germline, CDR1 SGDLS and CDR2 YYNGEE. The V end was cut by 3 bases, the J end by 8 bases, with 14 bases between. Full variable domain (outside the CDR3, taken from reference TRBV9 and TRBJ1-4): DSGVTQTPKHLITATGQRVTLRCSPRSGDLSVYWYQQSLDQGLQFLIQYYNGEERAKGNILERFSAQQFPDLHSELNLSSLELGDSALYFCASSGGGVDEKLFFGSGTQLSVL.

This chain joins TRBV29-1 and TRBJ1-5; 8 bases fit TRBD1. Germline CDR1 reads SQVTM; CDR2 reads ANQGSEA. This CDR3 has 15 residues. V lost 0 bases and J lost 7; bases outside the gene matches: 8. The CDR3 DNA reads TGCAGCGTTGAAGATGGCCAGGGGGCCGGGCAGCCCCAGCATTTT. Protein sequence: CSVEDGQGAGQPQHF.

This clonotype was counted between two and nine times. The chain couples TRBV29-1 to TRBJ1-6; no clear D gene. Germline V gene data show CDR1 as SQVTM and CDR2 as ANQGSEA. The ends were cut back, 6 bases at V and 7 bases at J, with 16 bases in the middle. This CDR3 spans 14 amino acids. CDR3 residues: CSVSEGPGNSPLHF. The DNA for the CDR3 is TGCAGCGTGTCAGAAGGCCCAGGAAATTCACCCCTCCACTTT. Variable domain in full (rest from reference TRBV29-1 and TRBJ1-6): SAVISQKPSRDICQRGTSLTIQCQVDSQVTMMFWYRQQPGQSLTLIATANQGSEATYESGFVIDKFPISRPNLTFSTLTVSNMSPEDSSIYLCSVSEGPGNSPLHFGNGTRLTVT.

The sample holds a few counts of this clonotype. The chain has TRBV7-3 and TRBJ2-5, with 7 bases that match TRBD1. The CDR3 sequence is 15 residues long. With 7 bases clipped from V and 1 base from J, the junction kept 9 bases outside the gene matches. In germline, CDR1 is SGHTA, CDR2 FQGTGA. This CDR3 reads CASTLTGTVQETQYF. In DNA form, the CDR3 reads TGTGCCAGCACCCTTACCGGGACAGTCCAAGAGACCCAGTACTTC.

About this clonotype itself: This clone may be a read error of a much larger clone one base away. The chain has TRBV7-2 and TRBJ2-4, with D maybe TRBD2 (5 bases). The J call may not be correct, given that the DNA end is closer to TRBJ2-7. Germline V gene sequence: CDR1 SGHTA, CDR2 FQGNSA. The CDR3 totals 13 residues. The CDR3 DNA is TGTGCCAGCAGCTTAAAGAGGGTAGGCGAGCAGTACTTC. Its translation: CASSLKRVGEQYF.

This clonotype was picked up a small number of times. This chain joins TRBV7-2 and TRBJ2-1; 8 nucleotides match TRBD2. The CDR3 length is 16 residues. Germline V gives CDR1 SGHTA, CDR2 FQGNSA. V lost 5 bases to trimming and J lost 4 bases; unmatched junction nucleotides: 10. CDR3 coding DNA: TGTGCCAGCAGCCCTCCGGGGGGGGCCCAATACAATGAGCAGTTCTTC. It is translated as CASSPPGGAQYNEQFF. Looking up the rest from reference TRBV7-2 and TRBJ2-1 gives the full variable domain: GAGVSQSPSNKVTEKGKDVELRCDPISGHTALYWYRQSLGQGLEFLIYFQGNSAPDKSGLPSDRFSAERTGGSVSTLTIQRTQQEDSAVYLCASSPPGGAQYNEQFFGPGTRLTVL.

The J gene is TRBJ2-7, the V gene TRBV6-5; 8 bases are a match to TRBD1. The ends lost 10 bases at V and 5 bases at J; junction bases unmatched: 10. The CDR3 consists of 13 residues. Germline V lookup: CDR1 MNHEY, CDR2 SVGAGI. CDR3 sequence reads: CATSGQGTHEQYF. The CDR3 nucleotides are TGTGCCACCTCCGGACAGGGAACGCACGAGCAGTACTTC.

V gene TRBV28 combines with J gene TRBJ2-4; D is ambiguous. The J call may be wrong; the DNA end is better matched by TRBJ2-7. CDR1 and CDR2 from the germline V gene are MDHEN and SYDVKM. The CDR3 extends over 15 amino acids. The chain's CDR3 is CASSPNDGIAYEQYF. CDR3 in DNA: TGTGCCAGCAGCCCAAACGATGGAATAGCCTACGAGCAGTACTTC.

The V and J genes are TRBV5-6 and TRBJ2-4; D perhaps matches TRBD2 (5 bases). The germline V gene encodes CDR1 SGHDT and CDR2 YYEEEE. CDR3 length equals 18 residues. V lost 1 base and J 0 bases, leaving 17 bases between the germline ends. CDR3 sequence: CASSLWGSGILAKNIQYF. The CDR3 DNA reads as TGTGCCAGCAGCTTGTGGGGTTCCGGGATCTTAGCCAAAAACATTCAGTACTTC.

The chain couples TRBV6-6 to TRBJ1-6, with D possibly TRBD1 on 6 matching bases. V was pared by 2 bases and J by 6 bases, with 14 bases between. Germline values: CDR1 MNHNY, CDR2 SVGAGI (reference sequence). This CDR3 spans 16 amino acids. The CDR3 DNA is TGTGCCAGCAGTTACGCGGGGGCGGCCGGTAATTCACCCCTCCACTTT. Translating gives CASSYAGAAGNSPLHF.

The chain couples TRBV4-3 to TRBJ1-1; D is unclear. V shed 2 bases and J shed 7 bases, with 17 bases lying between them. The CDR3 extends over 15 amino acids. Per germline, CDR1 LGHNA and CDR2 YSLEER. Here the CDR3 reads CASSQYAHWRNEAFF. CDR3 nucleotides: TGCGCCAGCAGCCAATACGCCCACTGGAGGAATGAAGCTTTCTTT.

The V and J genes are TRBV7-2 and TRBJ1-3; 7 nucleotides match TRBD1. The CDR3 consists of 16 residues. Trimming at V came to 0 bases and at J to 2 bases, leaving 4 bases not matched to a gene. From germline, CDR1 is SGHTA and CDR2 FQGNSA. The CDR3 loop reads CASSLAPGGPGNTIYF. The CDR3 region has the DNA TGTGCCAGCAGCTTAGCCCCAGGGGGACCTGGAAACACCATATATTTT.

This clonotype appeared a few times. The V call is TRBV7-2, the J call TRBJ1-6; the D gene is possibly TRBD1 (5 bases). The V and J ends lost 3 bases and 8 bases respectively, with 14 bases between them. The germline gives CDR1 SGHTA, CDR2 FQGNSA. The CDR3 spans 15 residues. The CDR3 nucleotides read TGTGCCAGCAGCTTTTGGGACTCGTGGGATTCACCCCTCCACTTT. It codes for CASSFWDSWDSPLHF.

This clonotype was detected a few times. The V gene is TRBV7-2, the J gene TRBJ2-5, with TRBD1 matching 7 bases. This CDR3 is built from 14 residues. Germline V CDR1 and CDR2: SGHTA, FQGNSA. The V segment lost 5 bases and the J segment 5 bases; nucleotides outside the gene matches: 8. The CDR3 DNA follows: TGTGCCAGCAGCCGGGACAGTAGTATGGAGACCCAGTACTTC. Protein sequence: CASSRDSSMETQYF.

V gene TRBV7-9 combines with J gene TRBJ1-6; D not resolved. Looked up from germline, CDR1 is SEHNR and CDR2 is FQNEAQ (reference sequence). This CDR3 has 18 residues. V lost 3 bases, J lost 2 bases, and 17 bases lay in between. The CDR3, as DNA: TGTGCCAGCAGCTTGGCCGAGGGTGGCAGCCCCTATAATTCACCCCTCCACTTT. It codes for CASSLAEGGSPYNSPLHF.

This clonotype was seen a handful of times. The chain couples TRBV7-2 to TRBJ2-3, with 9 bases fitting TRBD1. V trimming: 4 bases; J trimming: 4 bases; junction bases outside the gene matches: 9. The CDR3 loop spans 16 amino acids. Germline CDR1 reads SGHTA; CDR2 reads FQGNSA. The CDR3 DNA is TGTGCCAGCAGCTCTTACAGGGGGCGGAGCGCAGATACGCAGTATTTT. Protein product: CASSSYRGRSADTQYF.

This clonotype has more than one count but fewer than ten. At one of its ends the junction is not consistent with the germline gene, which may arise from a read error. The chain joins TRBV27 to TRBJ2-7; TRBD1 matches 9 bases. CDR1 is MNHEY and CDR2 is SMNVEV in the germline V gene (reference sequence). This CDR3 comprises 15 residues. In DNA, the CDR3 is TGTGCCAGCAGTATCAGTGGGACAGGGAAGTACGGGCAGTACTTC. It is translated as CASSISGTGKYGQYF.

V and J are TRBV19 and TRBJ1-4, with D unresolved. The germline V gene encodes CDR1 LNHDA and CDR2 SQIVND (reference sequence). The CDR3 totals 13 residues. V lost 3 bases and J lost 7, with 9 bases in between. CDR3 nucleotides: TGTGCCAGTAGTATTTCGGGAGGTGAAAAACTGTTTTTT. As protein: CASSISGGEKLFF. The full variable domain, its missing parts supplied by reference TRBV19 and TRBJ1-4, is DGGITQSPKYLFRKEGQNVTLSCEQNLNHDAMYWYRQDPGQGLRLIYYSQIVNDFQKGDIAEGYSVSREKKESFPLTVTSAQKNPTAFYLCASSISGGEKLFFGSGTQLSVL.

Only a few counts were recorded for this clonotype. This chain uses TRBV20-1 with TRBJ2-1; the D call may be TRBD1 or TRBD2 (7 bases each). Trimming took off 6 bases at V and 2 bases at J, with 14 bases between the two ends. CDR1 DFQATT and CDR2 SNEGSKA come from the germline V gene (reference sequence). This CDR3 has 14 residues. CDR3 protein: CSAPQGGAYNEQFF. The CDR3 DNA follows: TGCAGTGCGCCCCAGGGGGGGGCCTACAATGAGCAGTTCTTC.

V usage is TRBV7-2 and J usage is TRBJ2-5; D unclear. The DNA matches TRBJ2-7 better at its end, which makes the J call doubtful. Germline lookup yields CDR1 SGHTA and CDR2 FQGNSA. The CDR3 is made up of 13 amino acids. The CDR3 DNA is TGTGCCAGCAGCTTAGCCATGGACGGCGAGCAGTACTTC. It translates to CASSLAMDGEQYF.

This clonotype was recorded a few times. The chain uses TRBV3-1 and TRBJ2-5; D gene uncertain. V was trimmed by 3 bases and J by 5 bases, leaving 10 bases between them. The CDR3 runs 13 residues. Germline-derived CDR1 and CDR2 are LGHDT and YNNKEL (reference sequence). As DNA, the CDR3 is TGTGCCAGCAGCCAGGGTCCTCCGGAGACCCAGTACTTC. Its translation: CASSQGPPETQYF.

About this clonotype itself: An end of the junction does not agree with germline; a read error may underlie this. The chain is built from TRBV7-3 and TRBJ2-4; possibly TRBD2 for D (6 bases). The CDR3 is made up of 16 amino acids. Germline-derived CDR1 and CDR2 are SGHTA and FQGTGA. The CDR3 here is CDSSHDWGGGRNEQYF. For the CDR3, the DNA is TGTGACAGCAGCCACGACTGGGGTGGAGGGCGCAATGAGCAGTACTTC.

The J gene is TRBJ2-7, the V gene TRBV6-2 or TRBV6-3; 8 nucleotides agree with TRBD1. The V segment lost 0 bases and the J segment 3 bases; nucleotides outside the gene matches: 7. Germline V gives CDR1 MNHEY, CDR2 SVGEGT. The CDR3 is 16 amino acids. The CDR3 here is CASSYSGDRRYYEQYF. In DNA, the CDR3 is TGTGCCAGCAGTTACTCCGGGGACAGGAGATACTACGAGCAGTACTTC.

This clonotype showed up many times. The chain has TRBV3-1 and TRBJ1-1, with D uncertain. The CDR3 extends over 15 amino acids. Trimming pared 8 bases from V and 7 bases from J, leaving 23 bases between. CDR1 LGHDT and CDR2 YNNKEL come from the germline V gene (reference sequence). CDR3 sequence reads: CASSPDGKGTREAFF. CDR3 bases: TGTGCCAGCTCCCCCGACGGGAAGGGTACCCGTGAAGCTTTCTTT.